Below are 14 T cell receptor beta chains sequenced from a single sample in a study of CD8 T cells in ankylosing spondylitis. A single record per CDR3 protein comes from TCRdb applying MiXCR to the 5' RACE reads. The sample has about 540,000 distinct CDR3 sequences, 10% to 15% seen once. The antigens of these receptors remain unknown. The study, taken as a whole, reports: Blood of patients with ankylosing spondylitis appeared to be characterized by a TCR beta motif of roughly eight highly homologous variants.

Material: blood, either unsorted or a sorted T cell fraction (not recorded which). The receptors were sampled from a male donor with ankylosing spondylitis.

The chain joins TRBV5-1 to TRBJ2-7; D may be TRBD2 (6 bases). The V and J ends lost 0 bases and 2 bases respectively, with 18 bases between them. CDR1 is SGHRS, CDR2 YFSETQ, per germline. The CDR3 is 17 amino acids. The CDR3, as DNA: TGCGCCAGCAGCTTGGACCCCCGGGGGAAGGTTCCCTACGAGCAGTACGTC. Translated: CASSLDPRGKVPYEQYV.

This clonotype showed up just a few times. V and J are TRBV7-9 and TRBJ2-6, with TRBD1 matching 7 bases. J was trimmed by 0 bases and V by 4 bases; bases with no gene match: 3. The CDR3 is made up of 16 amino acids. Germline CDR1 SEHNR, CDR2 FQNEAQ (reference sequence). The CDR3 DNA sequence: TGTGCCAGCAGCTCGGGACAGAGCTCTGGGGCCAACGTCCTGACTTTC. Amino acid sequence: CASSSGQSSGANVLTF.

The chain has TRBV2 and TRBJ2-3, with a tentative D call TRBD2 (5 bases). Germline V CDR1 and CDR2: SNHLY, FYNNEI. The CDR3 has 15 residues. V was pared by 6 bases and J by 6 bases, with 19 bases between. CDR3 loop: CASRLTRDLVDTQYF. DNA for the CDR3: TGTGCCAGCAGATTAACGAGGGATCTCGTCGATACGCAGTATTTT.

This clonotype was seen a few times. This chain uses TRBV27 with TRBJ1-2; D is undetermined. The V gene's germline CDR1 is MNHEY and CDR2 SMNVEV (reference sequence). The CDR3 extends over 13 amino acids. V was pared by 3 bases and J by 6 bases, with 11 bases between. CDR3 in DNA: TGTGCCAGCAGTTTTAAAAGGGAAGATGGCTACACCTTC. Translation gives CASSFKREDGYTF.

This clonotype was counted only a few times. CDR3 loop: CASSMTTSGYEQYF. For the CDR3, the DNA is TGCGCCAGCAGCATGACAACGTCGGGGTACGAGCAGTACTTC. The chain combines TRBV5-1 with TRBJ2-7, with D possibly TRBD2 on 5 matching bases. With 4 bases removed from V and 4 bases from J, the gap between germline ends came to 15 bases. Looked up from germline, CDR1 is SGHRS and CDR2 is YFSETQ. The CDR3 sequence is 14 residues long.

The chain combines TRBV5-1 with TRBJ2-5; TRBD2 matches 11 bases. The CDR3 is 15 amino acids. Germline V gives CDR1 SGHRS, CDR2 YFSETQ. V gave up 3 bases and J gave up 0 bases; unmatched junction bases: 1. CDR3 sequence: CASSWTSGYQETQYF. The CDR3 region has the DNA TGCGCCAGCAGCTGGACTAGCGGGTACCAAGAGACCCAGTACTTC.

V usage is TRBV5-1 and J usage is TRBJ1-1; D is unclear. CDR1 and CDR2 from the germline V gene are SGHRS and YFSETQ. The CDR3 totals 15 residues. Between the trimmed V and J ends, which lost 3 bases and 1 base, there was a span of 13 bases. The CDR3 nucleotides read TGCGCCAGCAGCTATACCGGGTCCTCGAACACTGAAGCTTTCTTT. This codes for CASSYTGSSNTEAFF.

This clonotype was seen ten or more times. The chain employs TRBV5-1 and TRBJ2-4, with D possibly being TRBD1 (6 bases). Trimming removed 1 base at V and 0 bases at J, with 11 bases between. The CDR3 runs to 16 residues. Germline V gene data show CDR1 as SGHRS and CDR2 as YFSETQ. CDR3 nucleotide sequence: TGCGCCAGCAGCTTGTCGGCAGGGGTAGCCAAAAACATTCAGTACTTC. Its protein product is CASSLSAGVAKNIQYF.

This clonotype was seen only a few times. V gene TRBV5-1 combines with J gene TRBJ2-1; 13 bases are a match to TRBD2. Per germline, CDR1 SGHRS and CDR2 YFSETQ. The V and J ends lost 2 bases and 4 bases, in that order; junction bases with no gene match: 9. The CDR3 runs 18 residues. The CDR3 loop reads CASSLLAGGPGLYNEQFF. The CDR3 bases are TGCGCCAGCAGCTTACTAGCGGGAGGGCCGGGTCTGTACAATGAGCAGTTCTTC.

The chain carries TRBV5-1 and TRBJ2-3; TRBD1 or TRBD2 may be the D gene (6 bases each). CDR3 length: 16 residues. The V gene's germline CDR1 is SGHRS and CDR2 YFSETQ. Trimming left V 4 bases short and J 0 bases short, with 15 bases between. This CDR3 reads CASSPRGGFSTDTQYF. DNA of the CDR3: TGCGCCAGCAGCCCCAGAGGGGGGTTTAGCACAGATACGCAGTATTTT.

This chain connects TRBV6-1 to TRBJ2-7, with TRBD1 as a possible D gene (7 bases). The germline CDR1 and CDR2 sequences are MNHNS and SASEGT. This CDR3 spans 13 amino acids. V was cut by 5 bases and J by 6 bases, with 14 bases left in between. The CDR3 sequence: CASSPTGEVEQYV. CDR3 nucleotides: TGTGCCAGCAGTCCAACAGGGGAGGTCGAGCAGTACGTC.

The J gene is TRBJ2-3, the V gene TRBV29-1; 8 bases are shared with TRBD1. V lost 6 bases and J lost 3; bases outside the gene matches: 11. CDR3 length: 15 residues. CDR1 SQVTM and CDR2 ANQGSEA come from the germline V gene. The CDR3 region is CSVQHGQGWTDTQYF. Here the CDR3 DNA reads TGCAGCGTCCAACACGGACAGGGTTGGACAGATACGCAGTATTTT.

This clonotype has more than one count but fewer than ten. The junction does not match germline at one end; this may be a read error. CDR3 DNA sequence: TGTGCCAGCAGCCAAGATGTACTGAGTAGCATGGTCTTC. This gives the protein CASSQDVLSSMVF. The J gene is TRBJ2-1, the V gene TRBV3-1; no clear D. Germline V CDR1 and CDR2: LGHDT, YNNKEL (reference sequence). CDR3 length equals 13 residues.

This clonotype was counted ten times or more. The rearrangement joins TRBV4-2 to TRBJ1-5; a weak D match, TRBD1 (6 bases). The CDR3 has 15 amino acids. V lost 0 bases and J 6 bases, leaving 12 bases between the germline ends. Germline-derived CDR1 and CDR2 are LGHNA and YNFKEQ. The CDR3 region has the DNA TGTGCCAGCAGCCAAGATGCGGGGGGGCTTCAGCCCCAGCATTTT. Amino acids: CASSQDAGGLQPQHF.